This T cell receptor (beta chain) derives from a study of cytomegalovirus exposure and HLA in healthy donors. Study-wide findings and caveats: Among TCR sequences, most were rare, though some public TCRs appeared in many donors.

A remark on this clone: Its antigen is currently unknown. The junction departs from the called germline gene at one end, perhaps through a read error.

PCR was performed using 60 Vbeta and 13 Jbeta primers. Sequencing used immunoSEQ multiplex PCR; TCRdb keeps in-frame clones, though not all of them. The listing records approximately 120,000 clones. This CDR3 comprises 14 residues. Germline assignment: CDR1 MGHDK and CDR2 SYGVNS. The receptor was isolated from a woman aged 55-70 years in good health and CMV-seronegative. The chain joins TRBV25-1 to TRBJ2-7, with 10 bases lining up with TRBD2. Sequenced sample: PBMCs. The CDR3 bases are TGTGCCAGCAGCTCAGCGGGAGGGTCCTACGTGCAGTACTTC. It is translated as CASSSAGGSYVQYF.